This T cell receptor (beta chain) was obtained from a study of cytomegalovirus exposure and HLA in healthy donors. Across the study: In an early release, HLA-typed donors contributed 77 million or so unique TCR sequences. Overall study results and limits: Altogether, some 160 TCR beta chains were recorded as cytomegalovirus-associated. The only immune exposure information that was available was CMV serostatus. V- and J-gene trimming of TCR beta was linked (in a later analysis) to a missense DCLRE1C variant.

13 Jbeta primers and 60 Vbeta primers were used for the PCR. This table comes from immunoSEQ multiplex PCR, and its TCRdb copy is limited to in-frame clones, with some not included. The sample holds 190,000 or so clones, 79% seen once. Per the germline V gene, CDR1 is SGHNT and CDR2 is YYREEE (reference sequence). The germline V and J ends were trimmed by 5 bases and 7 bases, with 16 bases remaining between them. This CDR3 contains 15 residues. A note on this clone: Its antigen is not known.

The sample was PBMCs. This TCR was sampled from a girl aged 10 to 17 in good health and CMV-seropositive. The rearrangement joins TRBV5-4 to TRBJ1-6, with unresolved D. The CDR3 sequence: CASSSTREPNSPLHF. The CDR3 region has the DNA TGTGCCAGCAGTTCCACGCGGGAGCCGAATTCACCCCTCCACTTT.